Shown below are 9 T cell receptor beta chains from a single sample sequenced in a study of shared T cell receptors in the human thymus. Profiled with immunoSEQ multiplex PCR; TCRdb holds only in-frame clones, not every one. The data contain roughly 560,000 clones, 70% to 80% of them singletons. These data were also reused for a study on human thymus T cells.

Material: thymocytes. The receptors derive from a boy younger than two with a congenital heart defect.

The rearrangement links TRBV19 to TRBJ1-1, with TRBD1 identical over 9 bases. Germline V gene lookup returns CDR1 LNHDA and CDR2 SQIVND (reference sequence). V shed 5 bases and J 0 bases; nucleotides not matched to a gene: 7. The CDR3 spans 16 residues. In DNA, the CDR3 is TGTGCCAGTAGTCCTCGGGACAGGGAATTGAACACTGAAGCTTTCTTT. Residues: CASSPRDRELNTEAFF.

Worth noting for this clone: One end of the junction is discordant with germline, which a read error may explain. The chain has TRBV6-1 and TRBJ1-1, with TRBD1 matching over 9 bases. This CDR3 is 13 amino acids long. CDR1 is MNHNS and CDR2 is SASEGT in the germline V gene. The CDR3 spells CASRKSPGQGSKF. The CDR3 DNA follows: TGTGCCAGCAGAAAGAGTCCGGGACAGGGATCCAAATTT.

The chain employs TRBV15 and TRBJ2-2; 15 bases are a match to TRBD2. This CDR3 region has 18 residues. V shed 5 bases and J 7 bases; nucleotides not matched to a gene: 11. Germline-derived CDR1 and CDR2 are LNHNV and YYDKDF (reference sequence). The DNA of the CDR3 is TGTGCCACCAGCTCCTGGACTAGCGGGAGGGCCTTGGGCGGGGAGCTGTTTTTT. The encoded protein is CATSSWTSGRALGGELFF.

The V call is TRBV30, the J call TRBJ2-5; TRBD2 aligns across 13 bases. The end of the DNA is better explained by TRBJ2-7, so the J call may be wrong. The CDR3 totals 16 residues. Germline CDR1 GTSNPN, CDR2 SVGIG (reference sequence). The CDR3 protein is CAWSQTSGRVSYEQYF. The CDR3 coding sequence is TGTGCCTGGAGCCAAACTAGCGGGAGGGTTTCCTACGAGCAGTACTTC.

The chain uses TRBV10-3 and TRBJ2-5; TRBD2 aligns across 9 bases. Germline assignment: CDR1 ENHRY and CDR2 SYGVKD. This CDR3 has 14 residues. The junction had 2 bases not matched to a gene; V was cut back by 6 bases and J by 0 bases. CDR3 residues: CAIRGGRDQETQYF. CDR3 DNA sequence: TGTGCCATCAGGGGCGGGAGGGACCAAGAGACCCAGTACTTC.

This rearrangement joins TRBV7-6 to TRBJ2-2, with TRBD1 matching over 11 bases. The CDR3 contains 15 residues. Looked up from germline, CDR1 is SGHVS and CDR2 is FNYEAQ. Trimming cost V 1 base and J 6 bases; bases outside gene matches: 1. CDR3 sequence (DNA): TGTGCCAGCAGCTTAGGGGGACAGGGGGCCGGGGAGCTGTTTTTT. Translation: CASSLGGQGAGELFF.

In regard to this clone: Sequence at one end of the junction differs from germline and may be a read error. DNA of the CDR3: TGTGCTAGCAGCCGACTAGCGGGCCTACTCAATGAGCAGTTCTTC. Amino acid sequence: CASSRLAGLLNEQFF. The chain recombines TRBV7-7 with TRBJ2-1; 10 nucleotides agree with TRBD2. The CDR3 extends over 15 amino acids. In germline, CDR1 is SSHAT, CDR2 FNYEAQ (reference sequence).

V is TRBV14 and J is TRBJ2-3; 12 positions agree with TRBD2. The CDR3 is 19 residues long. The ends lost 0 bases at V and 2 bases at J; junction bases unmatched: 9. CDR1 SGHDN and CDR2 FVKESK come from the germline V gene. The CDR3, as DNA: TGTGCCAGCAGCCAAGATCCTGGACTAGCGGGATCCCCCACAGATACGCAGTATTTT. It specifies CASSQDPGLAGSPTDTQYF.

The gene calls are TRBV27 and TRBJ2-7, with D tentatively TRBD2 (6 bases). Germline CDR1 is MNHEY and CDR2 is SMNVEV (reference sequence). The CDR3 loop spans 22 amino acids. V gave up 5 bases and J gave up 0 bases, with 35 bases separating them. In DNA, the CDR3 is TGTGCCAGCAGTCCTAGAAGGAGGTGGACGCCGGAGAGACTAGGGACCTCCTACGAGCAGTACTTC. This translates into CASSPRRRWTPERLGTSYEQYF.